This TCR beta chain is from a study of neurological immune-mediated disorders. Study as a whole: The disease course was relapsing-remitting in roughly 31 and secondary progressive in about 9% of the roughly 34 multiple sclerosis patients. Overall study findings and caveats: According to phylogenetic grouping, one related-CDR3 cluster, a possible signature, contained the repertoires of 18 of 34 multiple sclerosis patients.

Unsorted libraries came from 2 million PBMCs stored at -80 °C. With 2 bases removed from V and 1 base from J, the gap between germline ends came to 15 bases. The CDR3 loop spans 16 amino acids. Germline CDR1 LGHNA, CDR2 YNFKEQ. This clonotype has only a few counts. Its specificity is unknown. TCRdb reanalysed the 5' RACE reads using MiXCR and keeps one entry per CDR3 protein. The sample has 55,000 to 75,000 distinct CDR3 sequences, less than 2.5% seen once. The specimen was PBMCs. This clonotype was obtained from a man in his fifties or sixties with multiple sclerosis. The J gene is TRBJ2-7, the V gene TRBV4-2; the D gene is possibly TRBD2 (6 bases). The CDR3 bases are TGTGCCAGCAGCCAACAACGCGCCGGGGGTTCCTACGAGCAGTACTTC. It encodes CASSQQRAGGSYEQYF.